This T cell receptor (beta chain) was observed in a study of T-cell memory formation after mild COVID-19. About the research overall: There were largely donor-specific TCR clusters. Study results and limitations: In pre-infection memory, a portion of responding clones appeared, which suggested that cross-reactive memory joined.

The sample holds many counts of this clonotype. The target antigen is unknown. CDR3 size: 13 residues. Trimming removed 4 bases at V and 3 bases at J, with 10 bases between. The germline gives CDR1 SGHRS, CDR2 YFSETQ. TCRdb re-called the 5' RACE reads through MiXCR, storing one row per CDR3 protein. The table includes about 200,000 distinct CDR3 sequences, just over 9.5% detected once. The rearrangement joins TRBV5-1 to TRBJ1-1; D is possibly TRBD1 (5 bases). The sequence was obtained from a man younger than 35 who had mild COVID-19 (a few samples of this study predate the infection). Cell type and time point are not known. Sequencing input: PBMCs or a T cell subset sorted from them (not recorded which). The CDR3 DNA reads as TGCGCCAGCAGCCCAGGGCTGGACACTGAAGCTTTCTTT. Translating it yields CASSPGLDTEAFF.